This record covers a single T cell receptor (beta chain). Its target is unknown. The protocol was immunoSEQ multiplex PCR, while the TCRdb copy is restricted to in-frame clones and leaves out a portion. The data hold about 28,000 clones, with 70% to 80% observed a single time. The source of the sample is a study of CD4 T cells in relation to SARS-CoV-2 and coronaviruses. Unexposed donor CD4+ T cells date from about 2011-2018, before the COVID-19 pandemic. After about 11 days of culture, CD4+ T cells were isolated. Each well had 1.5 million to 2.5 million PBMCs in around 5% human AB serum with IL-2. The CDR3 runs to 14 residues. The ends were cut back, 2 bases at V and 5 bases at J, with 14 bases in the middle. The germline V gene encodes CDR1 SGDLS and CDR2 YYNGEE.

The rearrangement uses TRBV9 and TRBJ2-7; tentatively, D is TRBD1 (6 bases). The sequenced material came from CD4+ T cells from PBMCs, cultured in vitro. The receptor was derived from a human donor in good health. The CDR3 nucleotides read TGTGCCAGCAGCGTCCGGGACAACTACAACGAGCAGTACTTC. Its protein product is CASSVRDNYNEQYF.